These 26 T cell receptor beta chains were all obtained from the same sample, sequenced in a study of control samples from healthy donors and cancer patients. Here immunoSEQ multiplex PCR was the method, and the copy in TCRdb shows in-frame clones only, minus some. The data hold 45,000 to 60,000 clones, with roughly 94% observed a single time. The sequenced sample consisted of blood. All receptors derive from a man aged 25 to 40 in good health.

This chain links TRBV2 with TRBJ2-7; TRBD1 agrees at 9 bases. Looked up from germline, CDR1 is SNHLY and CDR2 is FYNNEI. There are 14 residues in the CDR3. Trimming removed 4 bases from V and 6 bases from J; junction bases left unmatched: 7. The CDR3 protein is CASSVGTGKGEQYF. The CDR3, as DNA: TGTGCCAGCAGTGTGGGGACAGGGAAGGGCGAGCAGTACTTC. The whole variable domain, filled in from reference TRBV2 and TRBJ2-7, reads EPEVTQTPSHQVTQMGQEVILRCVPISNHLYFYWYRQILGQKVEFLVSFYNNEISEKSEIFDDQFSVERPDGSNFTLKIRSTKLEDSAMYFCASSVGTGKGEQYFGPGTRLTVT.

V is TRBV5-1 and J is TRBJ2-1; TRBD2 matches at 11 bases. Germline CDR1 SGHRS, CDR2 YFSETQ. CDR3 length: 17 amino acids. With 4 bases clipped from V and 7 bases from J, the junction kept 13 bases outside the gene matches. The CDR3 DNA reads TGCGCCAGCAGCCCCTCCCTAGCGGGGGGCCTTAGTAATGAGCAGTTCTTC. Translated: CASSPSLAGGLSNEQFF.

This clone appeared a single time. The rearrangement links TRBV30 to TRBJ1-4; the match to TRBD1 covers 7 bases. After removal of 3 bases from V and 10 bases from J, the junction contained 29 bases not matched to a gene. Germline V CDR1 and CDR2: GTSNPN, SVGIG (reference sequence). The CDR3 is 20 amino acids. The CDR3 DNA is TGTGCCTGGAGACAGGGGTATATCGGGGTATCGGGGATCGATGTTGGAAAACTGTTTTTT. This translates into CAWRQGYIGVSGIDVGKLFF.

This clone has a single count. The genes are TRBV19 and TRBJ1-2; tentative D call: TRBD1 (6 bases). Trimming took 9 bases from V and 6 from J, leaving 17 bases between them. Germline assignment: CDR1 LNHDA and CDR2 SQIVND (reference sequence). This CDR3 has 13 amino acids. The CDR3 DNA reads TGTGCCAGCAAGCACCCGGGACAAGATGGCTACACCTTC. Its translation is CASKHPGQDGYTF. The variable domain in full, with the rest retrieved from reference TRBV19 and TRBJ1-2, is DGGITQSPKYLFRKEGQNVTLSCEQNLNHDAMYWYRQDPGQGLRLIYYSQIVNDFQKGDIAEGYSVSREKKESFPLTVTSAQKNPTAFYLCASKHPGQDGYTFGSGTRLTVV.

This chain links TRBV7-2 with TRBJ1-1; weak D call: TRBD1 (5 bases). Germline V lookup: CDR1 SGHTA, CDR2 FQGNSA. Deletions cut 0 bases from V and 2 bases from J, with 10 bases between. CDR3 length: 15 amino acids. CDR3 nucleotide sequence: TGTGCCAGCAGCTTAGCGCAGGGTTCCAACACTGAAGCTTTCTTT. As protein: CASSLAQGSNTEAFF.

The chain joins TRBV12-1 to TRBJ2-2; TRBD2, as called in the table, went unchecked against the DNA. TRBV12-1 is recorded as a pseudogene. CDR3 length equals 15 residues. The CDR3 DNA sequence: TGTGCCAGCCCGGGGGATCATCAAAACACCGGGGAGCTGTTTTTT. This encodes CASPGDHQNTGELFF.

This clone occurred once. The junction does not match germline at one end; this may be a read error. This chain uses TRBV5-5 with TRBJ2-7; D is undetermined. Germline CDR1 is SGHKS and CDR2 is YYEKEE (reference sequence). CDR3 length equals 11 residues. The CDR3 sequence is CASSYQYGQYF. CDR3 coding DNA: TGTGCCAGCAGCTATCAGTACGGGCAGTACTTC.

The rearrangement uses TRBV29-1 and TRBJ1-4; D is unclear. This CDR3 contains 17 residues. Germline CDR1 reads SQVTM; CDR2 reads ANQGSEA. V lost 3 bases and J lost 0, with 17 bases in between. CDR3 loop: CSVDYLPFGATNEKLFF. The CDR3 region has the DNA TGCAGCGTTGATTATCTCCCTTTTGGGGCAACTAATGAAAAACTGTTTTTT.

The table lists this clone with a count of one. CDR3 sequence: CASSIISTGNTGELFF. In DNA form, the CDR3 reads TGTGCCAGTAGTATTATTTCGACAGGGAACACCGGGGAGCTGTTTTTT. V usage is TRBV19 and J usage is TRBJ2-2, with D possibly TRBD1 on 6 matching bases. This CDR3 spans 16 amino acids. Germline CDR1 reads LNHDA; CDR2 reads SQIVND (reference sequence). V lost 3 bases to trimming and J lost 1 base, with 12 bases between them.

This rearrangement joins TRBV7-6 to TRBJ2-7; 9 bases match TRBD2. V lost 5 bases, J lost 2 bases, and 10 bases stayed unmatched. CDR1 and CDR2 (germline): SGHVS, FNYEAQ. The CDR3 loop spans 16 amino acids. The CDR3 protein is CASSPGLRGRAYEQYF. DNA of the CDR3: TGTGCCAGCAGCCCAGGACTACGCGGGAGGGCCTACGAGCAGTACTTC.

CDR3 sequence reads: CASSLGDTSPIGGYTF. The CDR3 region has the DNA TGCGCCAGCAGCTTGGGGGACACCTCGCCGATCGGTGGCTACACCTTC. The chain combines TRBV5-1 with TRBJ1-2; tentatively, D is TRBD1 (6 bases). The V end was cut by 0 bases, the J end by 7 bases, with 19 bases between. CDR3 length: 16 amino acids. Germline lookup yields CDR1 SGHRS and CDR2 YFSETQ.

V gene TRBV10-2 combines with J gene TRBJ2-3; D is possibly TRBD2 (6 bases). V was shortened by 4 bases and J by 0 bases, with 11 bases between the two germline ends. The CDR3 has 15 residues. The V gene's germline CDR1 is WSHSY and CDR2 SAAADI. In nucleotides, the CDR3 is TGCGCCAGCAGTGCTAGCGCCTCTAGCACAGATACGCAGTATTTT. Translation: CASSASASSTDTQYF.

The CDR3 bases are TGTGCCACCAGTGATCAACGCCGACTAGCGGGAGTGCAGTATTTT. As protein: CATSDQRRLAGVQYF. The V and J genes are TRBV24-1 and TRBJ2-3; TRBD2 aligns across 12 bases. The V gene's germline CDR1 is KGHDR and CDR2 SFDVKD. This CDR3 has 15 amino acids. V shed 3 bases and J 11 bases; nucleotides not matched to a gene: 8.

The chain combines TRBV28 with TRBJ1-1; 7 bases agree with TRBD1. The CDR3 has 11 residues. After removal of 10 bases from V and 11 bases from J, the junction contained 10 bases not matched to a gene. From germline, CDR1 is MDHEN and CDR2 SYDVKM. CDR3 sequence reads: CATDEGARAFF. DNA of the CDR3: TGTGCCACCGACGAGGGGGCTCGGGCTTTCTTT.

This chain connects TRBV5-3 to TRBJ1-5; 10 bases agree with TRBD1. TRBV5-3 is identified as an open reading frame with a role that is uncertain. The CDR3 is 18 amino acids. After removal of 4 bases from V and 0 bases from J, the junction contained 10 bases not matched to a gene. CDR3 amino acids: CARSLRDRGTLSNQPQHF. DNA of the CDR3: TGTGCCAGAAGCCTTCGGGACAGGGGAACTCTTAGCAATCAGCCCCAGCATTTT.

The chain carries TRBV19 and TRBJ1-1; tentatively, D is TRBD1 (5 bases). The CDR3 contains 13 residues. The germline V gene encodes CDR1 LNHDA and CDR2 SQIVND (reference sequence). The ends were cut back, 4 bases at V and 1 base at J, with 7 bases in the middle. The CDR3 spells CASSTTANTEAFF. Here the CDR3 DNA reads TGTGCCAGTAGTACGACAGCGAACACTGAAGCTTTCTTT.

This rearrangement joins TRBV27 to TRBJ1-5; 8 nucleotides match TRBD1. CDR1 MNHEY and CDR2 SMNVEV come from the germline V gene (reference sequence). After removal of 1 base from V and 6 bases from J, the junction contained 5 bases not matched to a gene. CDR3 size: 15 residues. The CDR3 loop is CASSLFQQGGQPQHF. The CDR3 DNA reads TGTGCCAGCAGTTTATTTCAACAGGGGGGTCAGCCCCAGCATTTT.

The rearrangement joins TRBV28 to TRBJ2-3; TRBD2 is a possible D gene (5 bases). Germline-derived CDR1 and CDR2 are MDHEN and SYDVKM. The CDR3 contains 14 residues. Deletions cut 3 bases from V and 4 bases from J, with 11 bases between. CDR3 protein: CASSFEGSSDTQYF. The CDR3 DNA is TGTGCCAGCAGTTTCGAGGGATCCTCAGATACGCAGTATTTT.

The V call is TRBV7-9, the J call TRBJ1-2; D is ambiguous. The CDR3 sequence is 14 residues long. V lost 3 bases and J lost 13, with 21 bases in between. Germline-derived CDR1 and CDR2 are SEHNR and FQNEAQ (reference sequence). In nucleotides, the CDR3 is TGTGCCAGCAGCTTCCCCCAGGACGCACCCGTGTCCACCTTC. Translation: CASSFPQDAPVSTF. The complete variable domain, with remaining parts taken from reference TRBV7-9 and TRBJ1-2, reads DTGVSQNPRHKITKRGQNVTFRCDPISEHNRLYWYRQTLGQGPEFLTYFQNEAQLEKSRLLSDRFSAERPKGSFSTLEIQRTEQGDSAMYLCASSFPQDAPVSTFGSGTRLTVV.

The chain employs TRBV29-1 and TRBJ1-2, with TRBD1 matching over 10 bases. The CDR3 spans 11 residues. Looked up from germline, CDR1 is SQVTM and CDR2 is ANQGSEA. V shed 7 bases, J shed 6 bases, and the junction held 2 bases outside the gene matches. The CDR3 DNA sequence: TGCAGCGGAGGGACAGGGGATGGCTACACCTTC. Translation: CSGGTGDGYTF.

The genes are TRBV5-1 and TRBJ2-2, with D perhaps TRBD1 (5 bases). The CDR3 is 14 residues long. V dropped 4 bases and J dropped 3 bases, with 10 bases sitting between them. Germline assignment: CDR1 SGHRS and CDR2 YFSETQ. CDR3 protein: CASSQPTDTGELFF. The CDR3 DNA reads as TGCGCCAGCAGCCAACCGACAGACACCGGGGAGCTGTTTTTT.

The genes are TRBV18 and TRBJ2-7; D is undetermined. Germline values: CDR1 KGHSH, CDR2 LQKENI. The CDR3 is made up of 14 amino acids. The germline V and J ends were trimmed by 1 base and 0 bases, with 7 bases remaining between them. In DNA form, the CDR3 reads TGTGCCAGCTCACCACGGGAAAGCTCCTACGAGCAGTACTTC. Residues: CASSPRESSYEQYF.

The CDR3 DNA is TGTGCCAGCAGCTTAGGGGGAAGGATATCAAATGAAAAACTGTTTTTT. It codes for CASSLGGRISNEKLFF. The chain employs TRBV7-2 and TRBJ1-4, with D hard to call. V lost 1 base, J lost 5 bases, and 14 bases lay in between. Per the germline V gene, CDR1 is SGHTA and CDR2 is FQGNSA. CDR3 length: 16 amino acids.

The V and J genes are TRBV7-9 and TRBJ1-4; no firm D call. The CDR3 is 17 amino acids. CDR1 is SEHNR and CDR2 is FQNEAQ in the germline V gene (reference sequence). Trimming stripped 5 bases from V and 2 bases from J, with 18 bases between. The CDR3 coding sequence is TGTGCCAGCAGCAATACCGAAGAGGGCCCGACTAATGAAAAACTGTTTTTT. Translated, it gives CASSNTEEGPTNEKLFF.

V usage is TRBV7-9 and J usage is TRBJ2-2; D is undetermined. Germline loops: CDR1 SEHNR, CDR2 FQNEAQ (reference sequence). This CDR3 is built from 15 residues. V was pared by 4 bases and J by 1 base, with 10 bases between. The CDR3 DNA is TGTGCCAGCAGCTCGCCCGCGGAGAACACCGGGGAGCTGTTTTTT. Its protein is CASSSPAENTGELFF.

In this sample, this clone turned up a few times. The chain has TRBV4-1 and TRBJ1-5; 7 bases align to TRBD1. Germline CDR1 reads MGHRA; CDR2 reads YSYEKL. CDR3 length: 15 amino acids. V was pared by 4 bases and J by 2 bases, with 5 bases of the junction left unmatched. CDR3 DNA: TGCGCCAGCAGCCGATTTACAGGGGGCAATCAGCCCCAGCATTTT. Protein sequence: CASSRFTGGNQPQHF.